One sample yielded the 14 T cell receptor beta chains listed below, sequenced in a study of blood T cell repertoires in COVID-19. Assay used: immunoSEQ multiplex PCR; TCRdb lists only in-frame clones, some missing. This sample yields some 310,000 clones, of which roughly 84% are seen a single time; 1% belongs to the top ten. Sequenced input: peripheral blood. These receptors were obtained from a man aged 45-65 years with active or convalescent COVID-19.

V usage is TRBV11-3 and J usage is TRBJ2-1; D perhaps matches TRBD1 (6 bases). Between the trimmed V and J ends, which lost 5 bases and 9 bases, there was a span of 20 bases. Germline-derived CDR1 and CDR2 are SGHNT and YENEEA. This CDR3 contains 15 residues. The CDR3 loop reads CASSPRGSVSSEQFF. DNA of the CDR3: TGTGCCAGCAGCCCCAGGGGAAGCGTCAGCAGTGAGCAGTTCTTC. Full variable domain (rest looked up from reference TRBV11-3 and TRBJ2-1): EAGVVQSPRYKIIEKKQPVAFWCNPISGHNTLYWYLQNLGQGPELLIRYENEEAVDDSQLPKDRFSAERLKGVDSTLKIQPAELGDSAVYLCASSPRGSVSSEQFFGPGTRLTVL.

The chain carries TRBV5-1 and TRBJ2-3; 12 nucleotides agree with TRBD2. Unmatched junction bases numbered 3, after V lost 3 bases and J lost 1 base. Germline-derived CDR1 and CDR2 are SGHRS and YFSETQ. The CDR3 loop spans 16 amino acids. CDR3 nucleotides: TGCGCCAGCAGCTCCTCTAGCGGGGGGGGCACAGATACGCAGTATTTT. Translating gives CASSSSSGGGTDTQYF.

The J gene is TRBJ2-1, the V gene TRBV10-3; D not certain. This CDR3 contains 12 residues. V was clipped by 4 bases and J by 6 bases, with 7 bases between them. Germline-derived CDR1 and CDR2 are ENHRY and SYGVKD. In nucleotides, the CDR3 is TGTGCCATCAGTGCCTCCCTCAATGAGCAGTTCTTC. The encoded protein is CAISASLNEQFF.

In its sample, this clone was seen once. In DNA form, the CDR3 reads TGTGCCAGCAGCTTAGCGGTGTTTGGGGACAGATCGGTCACTGAAGCTTTCTTT. Its translation: CASSLAVFGDRSVTEAFF. The rearrangement uses TRBV7-8 and TRBJ1-1, with 7 bases lining up with TRBD1. CDR3 length: 18 amino acids. After removal of 0 bases from V and 4 bases from J, the junction contained 14 bases not matched to a gene. Germline CDR1 and CDR2: SGHVS and FQNEAQ.

The J gene is TRBJ1-1, the V gene TRBV14; D uncertain. The germline V gene encodes CDR1 SGHDN and CDR2 FVKESK. The CDR3 loop spans 16 amino acids. V was trimmed by 3 bases and J by 1 base, leaving 15 bases between them. The CDR3 DNA reads TGTGCCAGCAGCCAGATCGTAGGACTTACGAACACTGAAGCTTTCTTT. As protein: CASSQIVGLTNTEAFF.

The V gene is TRBV6-5, the J gene TRBJ1-1; tentatively, D is TRBD1 (6 bases). Trimming took off 7 bases at V and 0 bases at J, with 15 bases between the two ends. CDR1 and CDR2 (germline): MNHEY, SVGAGI. This CDR3 comprises 15 residues. The CDR3 sequence: CASTRGTNLNTEAFF. In nucleotides, the CDR3 is TGTGCCAGCACGAGGGGGACGAACTTGAACACTGAAGCTTTCTTT.

The chain recombines TRBV2 with TRBJ2-7; 8 nucleotides match TRBD1. Trimming cost V 5 bases and J 0 bases; bases outside gene matches: 9. Germline V gene sequence: CDR1 SNHLY, CDR2 FYNNEI. This CDR3 contains 16 residues. This CDR3 reads CASSPKGQGGSYEQYF. CDR3 sequence (DNA): TGTGCCAGCAGTCCAAAAGGACAGGGAGGCTCCTACGAGCAGTACTTC.

This clone was seen a single time. This sample also contains other DNA sequences that code for the same CDR3. V is TRBV9 and J is TRBJ2-7, with D tentatively TRBD2 (5 bases). Trimming shortened V by 0 bases and J by 0 bases, and 10 bases separated the two germline ends. Germline CDR1 reads SGDLS; CDR2 reads YYNGEE. The CDR3 loop spans 15 amino acids. The CDR3 DNA reads as TGTGCCAGCAGCGTAGGGGTAGGGAGCTCCTACGAGCAGTACTTC. Residues: CASSVGVGSSYEQYF.

This chain uses TRBV11-2 with TRBJ1-1; D is undetermined. V lost 1 base and J lost 0, with 12 bases in between. The CDR3 runs to 16 residues. Per the germline V gene, CDR1 is SGHAT and CDR2 is FQNNGV. The CDR3, as DNA: TGTGCCAGCAGCTTAGTGGGCGGGGTAATGAACACTGAAGCTTTCTTT. Encoded protein: CASSLVGGVMNTEAFF.

The chain joins TRBV28 to TRBJ1-4, with 9 nucleotides matching TRBD1. Germline loops: CDR1 MDHEN, CDR2 SYDVKM. The V and J ends lost 4 bases and 11 bases, in that order; junction bases with no gene match: 11. The CDR3 consists of 15 residues. The CDR3 spells CASSSAGTGMRKLFF. As DNA, the CDR3 is TGTGCCAGCAGTTCCGCCGGGACAGGGATGAGGAAACTGTTTTTT.

The genes are TRBV9 and TRBJ1-3; D unresolved. The CDR3 runs to 16 residues. Germline values: CDR1 SGDLS, CDR2 YYNGEE. V dropped 3 bases and J dropped 0 bases, with 13 bases sitting between them. The CDR3 DNA follows: TGTGCCAGCAGCGCCGCCCCCGCAGGCTCTGGAAACACCATATATTTT. Translated, it gives CASSAAPAGSGNTIYF.

This chain links TRBV7-9 with TRBJ2-2; 11 bases align to TRBD2. The CDR3 consists of 17 residues. Germline V gives CDR1 SEHNR, CDR2 FQNEAQ (reference sequence). After removal of 5 bases from V and 2 bases from J, the junction contained 7 bases not matched to a gene. The CDR3: CASSPPLAGVNTGELFF. As DNA, the CDR3 is TGTGCCAGCAGCCCCCCACTAGCGGGAGTTAACACCGGGGAGCTGTTTTTT.

The CDR3, as DNA: TGCAGCGTTCGCGGGACTAGCGGGAACTACGAGCAGTACTTC. Amino acid sequence: CSVRGTSGNYEQYF. V and J are TRBV29-1 and TRBJ2-7; 13 nucleotides align to TRBD2. This CDR3 comprises 14 residues. Germline CDR1 is SQVTM and CDR2 is ANQGSEA. V gave up 5 bases and J gave up 3 bases; unmatched junction bases: 4.

CDR3 sequence reads: CASSQREASGNTIYF. CDR3 sequence (DNA): TGTGCCAGCAGCCAGAGGGAGGCGTCTGGAAACACCATATATTTT. The chain is built from TRBV6-2 or TRBV6-3 and TRBJ1-3; no firm D call. Trimming removed 6 bases from V and 1 base from J, with 13 bases in between. Per the germline V gene, CDR1 is MNHEY and CDR2 is SVGEGT. CDR3 size: 15 residues.